The clone carrying this T cell receptor beta chain was recorded only once. Its matching antigen is unknown. This sample was taken from a study of cytomegalovirus exposure and HLA in healthy donors. Overall study results and limits: Clonal expansion, a later analysis showed, was greater in HLA-associated TCR beta chains than in equally common others.

Primers: 60 Vbeta forward and 13 Jbeta reverse. Assay used: immunoSEQ multiplex PCR; TCRdb lists only in-frame clones, some missing. The sample has approximately 150,000 clones, roughly 77% seen once; the top ten hold 3.3%. V was cut by 0 bases and J by 3 bases, with 9 bases left in between. CDR3 size: 15 residues. Looked up from germline, CDR1 is WNHNN and CDR2 is SYGVQD (reference sequence). The V call is TRBV10-1, the J call TRBJ1-5, with D possibly being TRBD1 (5 bases). Source material: PBMCs. The TCR originated in a man aged 35-49 years in good health and CMV-seronegative. Here the CDR3 reads CASSESTDPNQPQHF. The CDR3 DNA reads TGCGCCAGCAGTGAGTCGACAGATCCCAATCAGCCCCAGCATTTT.